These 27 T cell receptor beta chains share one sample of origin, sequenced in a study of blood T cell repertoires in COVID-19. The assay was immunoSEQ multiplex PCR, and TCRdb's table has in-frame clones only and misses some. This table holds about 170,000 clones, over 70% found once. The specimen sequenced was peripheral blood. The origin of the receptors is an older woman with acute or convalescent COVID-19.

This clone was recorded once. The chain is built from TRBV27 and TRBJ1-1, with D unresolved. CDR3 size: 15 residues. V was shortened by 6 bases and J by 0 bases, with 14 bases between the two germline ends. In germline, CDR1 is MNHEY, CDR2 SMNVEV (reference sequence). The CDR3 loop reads CASRLKRAMNTEAFF. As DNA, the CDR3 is TGTGCCAGCAGGTTAAAGAGGGCGATGAACACTGAAGCTTTCTTT.

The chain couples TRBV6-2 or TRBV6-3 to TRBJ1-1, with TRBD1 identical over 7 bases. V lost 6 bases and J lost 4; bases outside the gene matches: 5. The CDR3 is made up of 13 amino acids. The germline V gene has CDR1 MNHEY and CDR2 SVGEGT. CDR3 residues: CASSLRQGTEAFF. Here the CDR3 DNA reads TGTGCCAGCAGCCTGCGACAGGGCACTGAAGCTTTCTTT.

The CDR3 protein is CAISESLLFRDRGLGGGYTF. The CDR3 nucleotides read TGTGCCATCAGTGAGTCGCTCCTTTTCCGGGACAGGGGGTTAGGTGGTGGCTACACCTTC. V and J are TRBV10-3 and TRBJ1-2, with 11 bases lining up with TRBD1. The germline CDR1 and CDR2 sequences are ENHRY and SYGVKD. CDR3 length equals 20 residues. V lost 0 bases, J lost 7 bases, and 19 bases stayed unmatched.

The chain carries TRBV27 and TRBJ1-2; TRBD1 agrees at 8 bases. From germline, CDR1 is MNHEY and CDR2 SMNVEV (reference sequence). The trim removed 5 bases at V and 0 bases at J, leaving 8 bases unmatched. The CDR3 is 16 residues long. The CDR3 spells CASSPRTGRANYGYTF. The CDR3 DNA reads TGTGCCAGCAGTCCTCGGACAGGGAGGGCTAACTATGGCTACACCTTC.

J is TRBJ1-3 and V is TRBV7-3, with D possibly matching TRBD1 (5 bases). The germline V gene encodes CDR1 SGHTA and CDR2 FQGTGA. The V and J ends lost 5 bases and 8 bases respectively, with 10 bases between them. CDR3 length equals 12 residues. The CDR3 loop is CASSPGGDTIYF. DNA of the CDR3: TGTGCCAGCAGCCCCGGAGGGGACACCATATATTTT. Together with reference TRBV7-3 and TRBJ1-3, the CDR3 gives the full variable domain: GAGVSQTPSNKVTEKGKYVELRCDPISGHTALYWYRQSLGQGPEFLIYFQGTGAADDSGLPNDRFFAVRPEGSVSTLKIQRTERGDSAVYLCASSPGGDTIYFGEGSWLTVV.

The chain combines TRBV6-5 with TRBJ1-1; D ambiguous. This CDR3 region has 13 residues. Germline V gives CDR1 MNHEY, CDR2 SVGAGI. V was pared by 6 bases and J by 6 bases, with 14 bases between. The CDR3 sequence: CASSGVRGSEAFF. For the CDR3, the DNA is TGTGCCAGCAGCGGGGTACGGGGTTCTGAAGCTTTCTTT.

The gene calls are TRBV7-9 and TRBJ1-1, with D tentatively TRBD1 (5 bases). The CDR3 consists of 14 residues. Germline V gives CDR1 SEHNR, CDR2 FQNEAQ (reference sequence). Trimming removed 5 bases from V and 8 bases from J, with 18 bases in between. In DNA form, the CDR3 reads TGTGCCAGCAGCAAAAGACAGATCCTAGAAGAAGCTTTCTTT. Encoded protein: CASSKRQILEEAFF.

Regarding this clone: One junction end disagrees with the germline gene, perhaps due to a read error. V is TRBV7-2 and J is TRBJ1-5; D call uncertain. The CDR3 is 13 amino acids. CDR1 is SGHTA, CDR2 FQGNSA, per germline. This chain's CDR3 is CASSPEVDQAQHF. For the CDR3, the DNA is TGTGCCAGCAGCCCCGAAGTAGATCAGGCCCAGCATTTT.

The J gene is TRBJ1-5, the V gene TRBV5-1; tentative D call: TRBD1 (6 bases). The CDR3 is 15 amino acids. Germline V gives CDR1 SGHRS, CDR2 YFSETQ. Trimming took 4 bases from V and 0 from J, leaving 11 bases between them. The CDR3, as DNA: TGCGCCAGCAGCACTTCAGGGGATAGCAATCAGCCCCAGCATTTT. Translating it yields CASSTSGDSNQPQHF.

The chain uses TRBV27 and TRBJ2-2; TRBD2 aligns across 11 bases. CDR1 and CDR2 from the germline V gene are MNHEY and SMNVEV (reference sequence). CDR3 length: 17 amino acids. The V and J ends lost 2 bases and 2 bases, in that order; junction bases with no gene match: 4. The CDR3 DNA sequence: TGTGCCAGCAGTTTACTAGCGGGGGGCCCAAACACCGGGGAGCTGTTTTTT. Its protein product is CASSLLAGGPNTGELFF.

This chain's CDR3 is CASSVALTGGPVDEQFF. CDR3 DNA sequence: TGTGCCAGCAGCGTAGCTCTCACGGGGGGCCCTGTGGATGAGCAGTTCTTC. The rearrangement joins TRBV9 to TRBJ2-1; weak D call: TRBD2 (7 bases). Germline V gives CDR1 SGDLS, CDR2 YYNGEE. CDR3 length: 17 amino acids. V lost 0 bases to trimming and J lost 8 bases, with 21 bases between them.

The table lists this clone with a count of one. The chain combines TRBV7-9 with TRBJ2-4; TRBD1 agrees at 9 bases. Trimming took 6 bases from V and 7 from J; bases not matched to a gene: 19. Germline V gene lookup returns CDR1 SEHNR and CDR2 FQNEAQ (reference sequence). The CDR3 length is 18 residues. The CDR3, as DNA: TGTGCCAGCAGTATCCTTCCACCGATCCGGGACAGGGAGAACATTCAGTACTTC. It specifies CASSILPPIRDRENIQYF.

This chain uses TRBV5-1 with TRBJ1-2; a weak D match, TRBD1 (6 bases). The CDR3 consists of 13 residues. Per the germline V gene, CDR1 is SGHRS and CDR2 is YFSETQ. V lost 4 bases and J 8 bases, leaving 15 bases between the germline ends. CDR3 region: CASSPTGFGGYTF. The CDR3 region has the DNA TGCGCCAGCAGCCCAACAGGGTTTGGAGGCTACACCTTC. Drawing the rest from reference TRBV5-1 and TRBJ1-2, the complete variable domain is KAGVTQTPRYLIKTRGQQVTLSCSPISGHRSVSWYQQTPGQGLQFLFEYFSETQRNKGNFPGRFSGRQFSNSRSEMNVSTLELGDSALYLCASSPTGFGGYTFGSGTRLTVV.

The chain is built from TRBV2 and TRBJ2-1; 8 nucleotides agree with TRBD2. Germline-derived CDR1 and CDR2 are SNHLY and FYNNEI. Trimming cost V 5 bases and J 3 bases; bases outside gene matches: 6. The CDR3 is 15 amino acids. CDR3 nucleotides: TGTGCCAGCAGTTTGCGGGGGGCAAACTACAATGAGCAGTTCTTC. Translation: CASSLRGANYNEQFF.

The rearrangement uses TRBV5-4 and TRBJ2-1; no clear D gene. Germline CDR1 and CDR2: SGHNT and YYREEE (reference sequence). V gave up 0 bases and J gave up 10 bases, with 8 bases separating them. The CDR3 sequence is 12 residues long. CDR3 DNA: TGTGCCAGCAGCTTGGCCCAAGAGGAGCAGTTCTTC. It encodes CASSLAQEEQFF.

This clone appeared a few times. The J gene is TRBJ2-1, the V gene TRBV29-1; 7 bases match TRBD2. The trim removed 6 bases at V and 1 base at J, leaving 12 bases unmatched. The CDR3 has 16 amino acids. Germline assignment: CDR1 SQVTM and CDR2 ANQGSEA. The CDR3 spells CSVVGGERASYNEQFF. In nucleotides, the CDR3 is TGCAGCGTCGTGGGGGGGGAGCGGGCGTCCTACAATGAGCAGTTCTTC.

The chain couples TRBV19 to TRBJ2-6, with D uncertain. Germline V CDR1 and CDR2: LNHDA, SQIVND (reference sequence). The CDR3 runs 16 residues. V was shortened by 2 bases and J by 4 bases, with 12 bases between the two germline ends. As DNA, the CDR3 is TGTGCCAGTAGTATACCCCGTACTCCGGGGGCCAACGTCCTGACTTTC. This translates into CASSIPRTPGANVLTF.

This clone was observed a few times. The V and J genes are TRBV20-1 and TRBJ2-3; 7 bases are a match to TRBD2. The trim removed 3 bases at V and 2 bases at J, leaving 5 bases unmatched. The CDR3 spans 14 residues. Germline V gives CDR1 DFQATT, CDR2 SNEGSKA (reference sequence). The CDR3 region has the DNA TGCAGTGCTAGTACTAGCGCCTTCACAGATACGCAGTATTTT. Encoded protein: CSASTSAFTDTQYF.

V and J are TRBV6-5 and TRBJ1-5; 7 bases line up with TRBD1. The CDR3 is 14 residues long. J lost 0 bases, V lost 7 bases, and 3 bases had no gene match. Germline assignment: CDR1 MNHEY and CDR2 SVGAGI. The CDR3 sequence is CASMTGYSNQPQHF. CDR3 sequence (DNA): TGTGCCAGCATGACAGGGTATAGCAATCAGCCCCAGCATTTT.

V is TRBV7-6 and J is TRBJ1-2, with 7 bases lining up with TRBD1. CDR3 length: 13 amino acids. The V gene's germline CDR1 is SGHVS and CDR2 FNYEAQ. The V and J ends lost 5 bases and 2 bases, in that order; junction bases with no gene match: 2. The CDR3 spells CASSPGQNYGYTF. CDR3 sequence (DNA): TGTGCCAGCAGCCCGGGACAGAACTATGGCTACACCTTC. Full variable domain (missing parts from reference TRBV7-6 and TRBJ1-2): GAGVSQSPRYKVTKRGQDVALRCDPISGHVSLYWYRQALGQGPEFLTYFNYEAQQDKSGLPNDRFSAERPEGSISTLTIQRTEQRDSAMYRCASSPGQNYGYTFGSGTRLTVV.

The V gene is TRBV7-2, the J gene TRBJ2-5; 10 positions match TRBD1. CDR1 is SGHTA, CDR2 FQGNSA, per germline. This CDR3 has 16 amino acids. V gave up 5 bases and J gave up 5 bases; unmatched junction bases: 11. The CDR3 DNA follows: TGTGCCAGCAGCCACAATCGACAGGGGGCGGCGGAGACCCAGTACTTC. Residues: CASSHNRQGAAETQYF.

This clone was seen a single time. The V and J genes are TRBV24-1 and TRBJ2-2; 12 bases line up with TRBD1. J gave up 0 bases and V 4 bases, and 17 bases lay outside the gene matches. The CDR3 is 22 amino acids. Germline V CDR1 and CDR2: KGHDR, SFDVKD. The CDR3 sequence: CATSDPRLGTGGPTANTGELFF. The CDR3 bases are TGTGCCACCAGTGACCCTAGGTTGGGGACAGGGGGCCCCACCGCGAACACCGGGGAGCTGTTTTTT.

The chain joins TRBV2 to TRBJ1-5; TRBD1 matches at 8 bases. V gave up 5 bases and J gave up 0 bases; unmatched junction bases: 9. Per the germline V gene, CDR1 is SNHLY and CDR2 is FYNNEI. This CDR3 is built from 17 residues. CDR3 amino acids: CASSHRGQAYSNQPQHF. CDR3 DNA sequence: TGTGCCAGCAGTCATAGGGGACAGGCGTATAGCAATCAGCCCCAGCATTTT.

CDR3 sequence reads: CASSLGGAEETQYF. The CDR3 DNA follows: TGCGCCAGCAGCCTCGGGGGGGCCGAGGAGACCCAGTACTTC. The J gene is TRBJ2-5, the V gene TRBV4-1, with TRBD2 matching over 8 bases. Germline-derived CDR1 and CDR2 are MGHRA and YSYEKL. J gave up 5 bases and V 4 bases, and 6 bases lay outside the gene matches. This CDR3 is built from 14 residues.

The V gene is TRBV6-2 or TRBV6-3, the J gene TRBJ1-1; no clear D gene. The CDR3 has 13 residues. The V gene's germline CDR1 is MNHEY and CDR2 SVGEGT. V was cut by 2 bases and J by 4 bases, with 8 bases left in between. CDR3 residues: CASSYTMSTEAFF. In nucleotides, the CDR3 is TGTGCCAGCAGTTACACTATGAGCACTGAAGCTTTCTTT.

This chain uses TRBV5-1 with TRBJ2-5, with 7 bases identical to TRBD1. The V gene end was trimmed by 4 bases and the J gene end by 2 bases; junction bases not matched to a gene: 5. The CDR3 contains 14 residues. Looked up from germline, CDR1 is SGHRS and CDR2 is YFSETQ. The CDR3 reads CASSLRQGQETQYF. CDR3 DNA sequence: TGCGCCAGCAGCCTACGACAGGGTCAAGAGACCCAGTACTTC. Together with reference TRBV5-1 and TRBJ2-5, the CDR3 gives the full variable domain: KAGVTQTPRYLIKTRGQQVTLSCSPISGHRSVSWYQQTPGQGLQFLFEYFSETQRNKGNFPGRFSGRQFSNSRSEMNVSTLELGDSALYLCASSLRQGQETQYFGPGTRLLVL.

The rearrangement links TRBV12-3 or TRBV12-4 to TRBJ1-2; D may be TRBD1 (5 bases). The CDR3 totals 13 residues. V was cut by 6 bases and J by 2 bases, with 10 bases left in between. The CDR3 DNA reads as TGTGCCAGCAGCCACGGGGGGAACTATGGCTACACCTTC. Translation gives CASSHGGNYGYTF.